The clone carrying this T cell receptor (beta chain) was detected ten times or more. The data originate from a study of T-cell memory formation after mild COVID-19. With 1 base removed from V and 0 bases from J, the gap between germline ends came to 10 bases. This CDR3 region has 14 residues. CDR1 is DFQATT, CDR2 SNEGSKA, per germline (reference sequence). TCRdb re-analysed the 5' RACE reads in MiXCR, keeping a single row per CDR3 protein. The table records approximately 12,000 distinct CDR3 sequences, 13% to 15% of them present only once. The TCR originated in a young man who had mild COVID-19 (a few samples of this study predate the infection). Cell type and time point are not known. The sequenced sample consisted of PBMCs or a T cell subset sorted from them (not recorded which). V is TRBV20-1 and J is TRBJ2-7; perhaps TRBD1 as D (5 bases). CDR3 loop: CSARVWQGSYEQYF. CDR3 bases: TGCAGTGCTAGAGTATGGCAGGGCTCCTACGAGCAGTACTTC.